One and the same sample provided the 4 T cell receptor beta chains below, sequenced in a study of identical twins. TCRdb re-derived calls from the 5' RACE reads in MiXCR, one entry per CDR3 protein. The sample includes about 530,000 distinct CDR3 sequences, about a fifth seen only once; the top ten take approximately 0.5%. The sample also formed part of further work on yellow fever vaccine responses in identical twins.

The sequencing sample was made of CD4+ T cells sorted from blood. The receptors derive from a young woman in good health.

This clonotype has a handful of counts. This CDR3 reads CASSGGAAANEQFF. As DNA, the CDR3 is TGCGCCAGCAGCGGTGGGGCAGCGGCCAATGAGCAGTTCTTC. This chain links TRBV5-1 with TRBJ2-1; D might be TRBD1 or TRBD2, each matching 5 bases. This CDR3 spans 14 amino acids. The germline V gene has CDR1 SGHRS and CDR2 YFSETQ. V lost 4 bases and J 6 bases, leaving 14 bases between the germline ends.

This clonotype was seen only a few times. V gene TRBV10-2 combines with J gene TRBJ2-5; 8 bases line up with TRBD2. J lost 4 bases, V lost 1 base, and 14 bases had no gene match. CDR1 is WSHSY, CDR2 SAAADI, per germline. The CDR3 totals 18 residues. The CDR3 loop reads CASSEFLRLATVPETQYF. CDR3 DNA: TGCGCCAGCAGTGAGTTCCTAAGACTAGCGACCGTGCCAGAGACCCAGTACTTC.

The rearrangement joins TRBV21-1 to TRBJ1-3; the tabulated D call, TRBD1, remains unverified against the DNA. TRBV21-1 is an annotated pseudogene. CDR3 length: 19 residues. Here the CDR3 DNA reads TGTGCCAGCAGCAAAGAGAAACAGGTTTCGTATGCAGCTGGAAACACCATATATTTT. Translated: CASSKEKQVSYAAGNTIYF.

The chain couples TRBV20-1 to TRBJ2-5; TRBD2 matches 8 bases. Looked up from germline, CDR1 is DFQATT and CDR2 is SNEGSKA (reference sequence). The CDR3 totals 15 residues. The V segment lost 0 bases and the J segment 7 bases; nucleotides outside the gene matches: 10. CDR3 protein: CSARDLTSVQGTQYF. CDR3 bases: TGCAGTGCTAGAGATCTGACTAGCGTTCAGGGGACCCAGTACTTC.